This TCR beta chain was found in a study of shared clonotypes between healthy human individuals. The CDR3 is 16 amino acids. Germline CDR1 and CDR2: SGHVS and FQNEAQ. Trimming removed 5 bases from V and 0 bases from J, with 17 bases in between. The donors were all Caucasian adults (living in Nashville, Tennessee). From CD4+ cells came CD45RA+ naive and CD45RA-negative memory subsets. The assay was immunoSEQ multiplex PCR, and TCRdb's table has in-frame clones only and misses some. The sample comprises 600,000 to 800,000 clones, roughly 72% of which are singletons, and approximately 1.8% rests with the top ten. As for this clone: The antigen is not known.

The study's findings and limits: Naive subsets usually exceeded memory subsets in estimated richness. Around 4.7% of naive CD4 clonotypes were shared across a few donors.

This TCR came from a woman under 40 in good health. V usage is TRBV7-8 and J usage is TRBJ2-7; perhaps TRBD2 as D (6 bases). The sample taken for sequencing was memory CD4+ T cells sorted from blood. Subset meaning: CD45RA-negative fraction. CDR3 DNA sequence: TGTGCCAGCAGCCCGCTGGGGGGAGGTGTCTCCTACGAGCAGTACTTC. It specifies CASSPLGGGVSYEQYF. Looking up the rest from reference TRBV7-8 and TRBJ2-7 gives the full variable domain: GAGVSQSPRYKVAKRGQDVALRCDPISGHVSLFWYQQALGQGPEFLTYFQNEAQLDKSGLPSDRFFAERPEGSVSTLKIQRTQQEDSAVYLCASSPLGGGVSYEQYFGPGTRLTVT.